The clone carrying this T cell receptor (beta chain) has just a few counts. What it recognizes is unknown. Mismatch with germline at one junction end may stem from a read error. Germline CDR1 LGHDT, CDR2 YNNKEL (reference sequence). CDR3 length: 13 amino acids. The entry originates in a study of CD8 T cells in ankylosing spondylitis. Study-wide findings and caveats: Significant enrichment of disease-linked clones was reportedly seen in matched ankylosing spondylitis synovial fluid. There were earlier reports of some motif variants in reactive arthritis synovial fluid and blood. Disease-linked clones bore a CD8+ phenotype and were relatively rare in peripheral blood. Made up of eight highly homologous variants, a TCR beta motif appeared characteristic of ankylosing spondylitis blood.

Generation of TCR beta libraries employed quantitative 5'-RACE incorporating molecular barcodes. One entry per CDR3 protein results from TCRdb running MiXCR on the 5' RACE reads. The data show approximately 300,000 distinct CDR3 sequences, with 7.5% to 9% seen just once and roughly 14% held by the top ten. The TCR was taken from a male donor with ankylosing spondylitis. The sequenced sample was blood, either unsorted or a sorted T cell fraction (not recorded which). This chain joins TRBV3-1 and TRBJ2-7; the D gene is possibly TRBD2 (5 bases). As DNA, the CDR3 is TGTGCCAGCAGCAAAGAGAGGGTCTACGAGCAGTACTTC. Translation gives CASSKERVYEQYF.